This TCR beta chain was profiled in a study of molecular identifiers for immune sequencing clone quantification. Study results and caveats: In a background of under 1.3 million naive cells, spiked Jurkat TCR RNA from one cell was reportedly detectable. Barcode collisions between identical TCR molecules could shrink estimates of highly expanded clone sizes.

The table lists this clonotype with many counts. Its antigen is not identified. The bulk TCR libraries were made with methods described before and with listed TCR primers. TCRdb itself ran the PCR reads through MiXCR, one entry per CDR3 protein. The sample consists of 300,000 to 400,000 distinct CDR3 sequences, 20% to 25% of them appearing once. Using a CD8+CD4-CCR7+CD45RA+ phenotype, naive CD8 T cells were sorted. Germline V lookup: CDR1 ENHRY, CDR2 SYGVKD. V gave up 2 bases and J gave up 1 base, with 9 bases separating them. The CDR3 loop spans 14 amino acids. The sample was naive CD8+ T cells from blood, with Jurkat cell RNA spiked in. Stated subset: FACS-sorted CD8+CD4-CCR7+CD45RA+ naive T cells. The rearrangement uses TRBV10-3 and TRBJ2-7; tentatively, D is TRBD1 (5 bases). The source is a human donor in good health. Some libraries in this study had Jurkat cell RNA spiked in. The DNA of the CDR3 is TGTGCCATCAGTGAGGGGGCCCGGTCCTACGAGCAGTACTTC. Translated, it gives CAISEGARSYEQYF.